These T cell receptor beta chains were read from a single sample in a study of cytomegalovirus exposure and HLA in healthy donors. This table comes from immunoSEQ multiplex PCR, and its TCRdb copy is limited to in-frame clones, with some not included. In all, the sample yields 95,000 to 150,000 clones. The material sequenced was PBMCs. The receptors come from a young man in good health and CMV-seronegative. CDR3s include the opening cysteine and the closing phenylalanine or tryptophan. D genes are given only for firm matches.

>TRBJ1-2|TRBV5-6|.
CASSLGGFGGAYGYTF
TGTGCCAGCAGCTTGGGGGGTTTCGGGGGAGCCTATGGCTACACCTTC
>TRBJ1-1|TRBV27|.
CASSVGQRISVNTEAFF
TGTGCCAGCAGTGTAGGACAGCGTATTTCGGTGAACACTGAAGCTTTCTTT
>TRBJ1-2|TRBV27|TRBD1
CASSSPGTGIYGYTF
TGTGCCAGCAGTTCCCCGGGGACAGGAATCTATGGCTACACCTTC
>TRBJ1-1|TRBV5-1|.
CASSPLGTLAASTEAFF
TGCGCCAGCAGCCCCCTCGGGACATTGGCTGCGAGCACTGAAGCTTTCTTT
>TRBJ2-5|TRBV5-5|TRBD2
CASSLLAGGQETQYF
TGTGCCAGCAGTCTCCTAGCGGGAGGGCAGGAGACCCAGTACTTC
>TRBJ1-4|TRBV6-5|TRBD1
CATGTTNEKLFF
TGTGCGACAGGGACAACTAATGAAAAACTGTTTTTT
>TRBJ2-1|TRBV9|TRBD2
CASSVAGGRNNEQFF
TGTGCCAGCAGCGTAGCGGGGGGGCGGAACAATGAGCAGTTCTTC
>TRBJ1-5|TRBV6-1|TRBD1
CASSPTGTHQPQHF
TGTGCCAGCAGTCCGACAGGGACCCATCAGCCCCAGCATTTT
>TRBJ2-1|TRBV7-9|TRBD2
CASRVGGDEQFF
TGTGCCAGCAGAGTGGGGGGGGATGAGCAGTTCTTC
>TRBJ1-1|TRBV30|.
CAWSGWARHPNTEAFF
TGTGCCTGGAGTGGATGGGCGCGACACCCAAACACTGAAGCTTTCTTT
>TRBJ2-3|TRBV27|.
CASRAGATDTQYF
TGTGCCTCCCGGGCGGGCGCTACAGATACGCAGTATTTT
>TRBJ2-1|TRBV29-1|.
CSVMVGSSYNEQFF
TGCAGCGTTATGGTCGGTAGCTCCTACAATGAGCAGTTCTTC
>TRBJ2-3|TRBV6-1|.
CAIPVNRVGTDTQYF
TGTGCCATTCCGGTCAACAGGGTGGGCACAGATACGCAGTATTTT
>TRBJ1-5|TRBV9|.
CASSDNNQPQHF
TGTGCCAGCAGCGACAACAATCAGCCCCAGCATTTT
>TRBJ2-7|TRBV5-4|TRBD1
CASRLGTEHYEQYF
TGTGCCAGCAGACTAGGGACAGAGCACTACGAGCAGTACTTC
>TRBJ1-6|TRBV9|.
CASSVDPGDSPLHF
TGTGCCAGCAGCGTAGACCCAGGGGATTCACCCCTCCACTTT
>TRBJ2-5|TRBV13|.
CASTPGVQETQYF
TGTGCCAGCACCCCAGGGGTCCAAGAGACCCAGTACTTC
>TRBJ1-1|TRBV27|.
CASSLAGRNTEAFF
TGTGCCAGCAGTTTGGCAGGGCGGAACACTGAAGCTTTCTTT
>TRBJ2-1|TRBV27|.
CASRVGGNSYNEQFF
TGTGCCAGCCGAGTGGGGGGAAACTCCTACAATGAGCAGTTCTTC
>TRBJ1-4|TRBV2|TRBD1
CASRSGTGLEKLFF
TGTGCCAGCAGATCCGGGACAGGGCTAGAAAAACTGTTTTTT
>TRBJ2-3|TRBV20-1|.
CSAPGVDTQYF
TGCAGTGCTCCAGGGGTAGATACGCAGTATTTT
>TRBJ2-3|TRBV5-4|TRBD2
CASSTPGLGVTDTQYF
TGTGCCAGCAGCACCCCGGGACTAGGGGTCACAGATACGCAGTATTTT
>TRBJ2-5|TRBV18|.
CASSPSSRGETQYF
TGTGCCAGCTCACCGAGTTCCAGAGGAGAGACCCAGTACTTC
>TRBJ2-3|TRBV19|TRBD1
CASSRQGSTDTQYF
TGTGCCAGTAGCCGACAGGGCTCCACAGATACGCAGTATTTT
>TRBJ2-7|TRBV19|TRBD1
CASSRQGEKPYEQYF
TGTGCCAGTAGTAGACAGGGGGAGAAACCCTACGAGCAGTACTTC
>TRBJ1-2|TRBV7-8|.
CASTAWEANYGYTF
TGTGCCAGCACCGCCTGGGAGGCTAACTATGGCTACACCTTC
>TRBJ1-2|TRBV27|TRBD1
CASAYRGRLGYTF
TGTGCCAGCGCCTACAGGGGTCGGCTAGGCTACACCTTC
>TRBJ2-1|TRBV27|TRBD1
CASSIFRDRGRNEQFF
TGTGCCAGCAGCATTTTCCGGGACAGGGGCCGTAATGAGCAGTTCTTC
>TRBJ2-2|TRBV28|.
CASSLFRLSTGELFF
TGTGCCAGCAGTTTATTTCGTCTGTCCACCGGGGAGCTGTTTTTT
>TRBJ1-1|TRBV12-5|.
CASGLANGRPNTEAFF
TGTGCTAGTGGTTTGGCCAATGGGAGGCCGAACACTGAAGCTTTCTTT
>TRBJ2-7|TRBV6-1|TRBD1
CASSEPGTGEGEQYF
TGTGCCAGCAGTGAACCCGGGACAGGGGAAGGCGAGCAGTACTTC